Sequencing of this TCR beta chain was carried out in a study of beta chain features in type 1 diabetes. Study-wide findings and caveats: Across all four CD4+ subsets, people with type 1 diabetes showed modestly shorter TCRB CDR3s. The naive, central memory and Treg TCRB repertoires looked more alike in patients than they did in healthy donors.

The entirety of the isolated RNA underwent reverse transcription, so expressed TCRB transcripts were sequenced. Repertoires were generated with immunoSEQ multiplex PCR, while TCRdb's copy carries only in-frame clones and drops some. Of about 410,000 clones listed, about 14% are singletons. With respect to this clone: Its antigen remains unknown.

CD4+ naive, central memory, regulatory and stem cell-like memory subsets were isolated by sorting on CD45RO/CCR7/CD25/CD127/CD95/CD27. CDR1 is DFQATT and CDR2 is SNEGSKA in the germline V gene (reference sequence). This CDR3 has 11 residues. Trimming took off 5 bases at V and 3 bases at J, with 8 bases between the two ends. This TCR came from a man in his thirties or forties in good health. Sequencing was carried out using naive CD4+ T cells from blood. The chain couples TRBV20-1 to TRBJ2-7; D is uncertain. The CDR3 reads CSARHDYEQYF. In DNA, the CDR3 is TGCAGTGCTCGACACGACTACGAGCAGTACTTC.